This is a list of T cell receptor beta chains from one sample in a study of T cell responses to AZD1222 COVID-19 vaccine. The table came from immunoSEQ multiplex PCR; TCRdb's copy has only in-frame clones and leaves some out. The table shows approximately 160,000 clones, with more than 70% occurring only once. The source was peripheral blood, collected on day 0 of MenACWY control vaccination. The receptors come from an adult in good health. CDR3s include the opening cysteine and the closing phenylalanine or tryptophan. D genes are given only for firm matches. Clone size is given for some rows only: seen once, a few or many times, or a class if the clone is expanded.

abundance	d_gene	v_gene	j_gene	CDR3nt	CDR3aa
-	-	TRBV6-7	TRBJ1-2	TGTGCCAGCAGTCCACTCGTCGGCCCTTATGGCTACACCTTC	CASSPLVGPYGYTF
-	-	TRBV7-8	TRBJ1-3	TGTGCCAGCAGCCCACTGCCGCAGCACTCTGGAAACACCATATATTTT	CASSPLPQHSGNTIYF
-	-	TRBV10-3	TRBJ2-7	TGTGCCATCAGTGAGGCAGGGACGGAACGCTACGAGCAGTACTTC	CAISEAGTERYEQYF
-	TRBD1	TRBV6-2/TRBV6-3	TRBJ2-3	TGTGCCAGCAGTTACTGGGGACAGGGATTAGATACGCAGTATTTT	CASSYWGQGLDTQYF
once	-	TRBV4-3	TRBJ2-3	TGCGCCAGCAGCATAACAGGGCGCACAGATACGCAGTATTTT	CASSITGRTDTQYF
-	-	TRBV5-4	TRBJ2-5	TGTGCCAGCAGCTTGGCGGGAGATGAGACCCAGTACTTC	CASSLAGDETQYF
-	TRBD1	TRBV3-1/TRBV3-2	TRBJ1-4	TGTGCCAGCAGCCATCCGCGGACAGGCCCGATGGGAAAAACTGTTTTT	CASSHPRTGPMGKTVF
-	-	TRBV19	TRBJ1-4	TGTGCCAGTAGTATAGTAACCGGTCTTAATGAAAAACTGTTTTTT	CASSIVTGLNEKLFF
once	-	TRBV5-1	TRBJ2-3	TGCGCCAGCAGCTTGCGACTAGAGATCAGCACAGATACGCAGTATTTT	CASSLRLEISTDTQYF
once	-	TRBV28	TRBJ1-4	TGTGCCAGCAGTTTATCGAGTAGGGTGTGGAATGAAAAACTGTTTTTT	CASSLSSRVWNEKLFF
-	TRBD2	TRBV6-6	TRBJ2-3	TGTGCCAGCACCCTTAGCGGGAGCACAGATACGCAGTATTTT	CASTLSGSTDTQYF
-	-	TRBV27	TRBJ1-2	TGTGCCAGCAGTTTGGGACCGAACTATGGCTACACCTTC	CASSLGPNYGYTF
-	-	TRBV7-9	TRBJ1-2	TGTGCCAGCAGCTTAGATTCATTTCTCCGGGGCTACACCTTC	CASSLDSFLRGYTF
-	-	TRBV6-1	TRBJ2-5	TGTGCCAGCAGTGAGCTGGGCGGAGAGACCCAGTACTTC	CASSELGGETQYF
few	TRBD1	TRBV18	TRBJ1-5	TGTGCCAGCTCAGGGACAGAGAATCAGCCCCAGCATTTT	CASSGTENQPQHF
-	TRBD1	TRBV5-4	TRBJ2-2	TGTGCCAGCAGGGGCGGACAGGGGCGATTCACCGGGGAGCTGTTTTTT	CASRGGQGRFTGELFF
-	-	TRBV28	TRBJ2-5	TGTGCCAGCAGCCCCGCGGAGACCCAGTACTTC	CASSPAETQYF
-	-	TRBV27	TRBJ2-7	TGTGCCAGCAGTTTAGTATCCCCATCTAGTGGGTCGGACGAGCAGTACTTC	CASSLVSPSSGSDEQYF
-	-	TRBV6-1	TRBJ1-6	TGTGCCAGCAGTGAAGTTTGGGGGACCCGGATTAATAATTCACCCCTCCACTTT	CASSEVWGTRINNSPLHF
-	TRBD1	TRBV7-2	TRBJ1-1	TGTGCCAGCAGCAGGACAGGGATCACTGAAGCTTTCTTT	CASSRTGITEAFF
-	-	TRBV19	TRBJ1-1	TGTGCCAGTAGTAACAGGGCCTTGAACACTGAAGCTTTCTTT	CASSNRALNTEAFF
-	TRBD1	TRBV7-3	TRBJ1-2	TGTGCCAGCAGCTTAACTCCGGGACAGGGAAACTATGGCTACACCTTC	CASSLTPGQGNYGYTF
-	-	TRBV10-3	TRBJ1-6	TGTGCCAACTCACCCGAGTGGCGGGATAATTCACCCCTCCACTTT	CANSPEWRDNSPLHF
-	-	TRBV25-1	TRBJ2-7	TGTGCCAGCAGTGAAACCTCCTACGAGCAGTACTTC	CASSETSYEQYF
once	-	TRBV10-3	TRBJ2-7	TGTGCCATCAGTGATGAGGGACACTACGAGCAGTACTTC	CAISDEGHYEQYF
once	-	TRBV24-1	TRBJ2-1	TGTGCCACCAGTGACGGACGGGGTCCCTACAATGAGCAGTTCTTC	CATSDGRGPYNEQFF
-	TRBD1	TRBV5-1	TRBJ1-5	TGCGCCAGCAGCCCTGGGACAGGATGGAGCAATCAGCCCCAGCATTTT	CASSPGTGWSNQPQHF
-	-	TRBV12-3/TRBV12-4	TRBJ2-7	TGTGCCAGCAGTTTGGGGGGCACTTACGAGCAGTACTTC	CASSLGGTYEQYF
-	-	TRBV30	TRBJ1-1	TGTGCCTCACTGAGGGGTATCACTGAAGCTTTCTTT	CASLRGITEAFF
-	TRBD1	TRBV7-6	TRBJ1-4	TGTGCCAGCAGCTTGGGACAGGGGGAAGAAAAACTGTTTTTT	CASSLGQGEEKLFF
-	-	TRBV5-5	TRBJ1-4	TGTGCCAGCAGCCCGCCGAGGCCGACAGGAATGATTGAAAAACTGTTTTTT	CASSPPRPTGMIEKLFF
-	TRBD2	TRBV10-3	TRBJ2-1	TGTGCCATCAGCGAGTCGGGAGCGGGAGCGCTTGGTAATGAGCAGTTCTTC	CAISESGAGALGNEQFF
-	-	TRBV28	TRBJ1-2	TGTGCCAGCAGTCGAAGGCCCGGTGGCTACACCTTC	CASSRRPGGYTF